There are many counts of the clone carrying this T cell receptor (beta chain). No antigen is known for it. In TCRdb, the reads were re-called with MiXCR into one record per CDR3 protein. This table holds more than 150,000 distinct CDR3 sequences, roughly 19% found once. The data were obtained in a study of T cell repertoires in cytomegalovirus infection. CDR1 and CDR2 from the germline V gene are LGHNA and YNFKEQ. This CDR3 has 16 residues. The trim removed 1 base at V and 1 base at J, leaving 1 base unmatched. General study results and limits: Summed frequency of shared TCR beta families picked out CMV carriers who also had the relevant HLA.

The genes are TRBV4-2 and TRBJ2-1; 10 bases match TRBD2. The sample was PBMCs. The sequence derives from a human donor in good health (CMV status not recorded). Some clones in this sample may be carry-over from other donors' samples. The CDR3 nucleotides are TGTGCCAGCAGCCAAGGAGCGGGGGGGTCCTACAATGAGCAGTTCTTC. This encodes CASSQGAGGSYNEQFF.